This is a list of T cell receptor beta chains from one sample in a study of T cell responses to AZD1222 COVID-19 vaccine. TCRdb's copy holds only in-frame clones and misses some; the assay was immunoSEQ multiplex PCR. The sample has 100,000 to 150,000 clones; more than 65% are singletons. Here the sequenced sample was peripheral blood, taken 28 days after the second AZD1222 dose. These receptor sequences come from an adult who received the AZD1222 COVID-19 vaccine. The CDR3 runs from the conserved cysteine through the conserved F or W. The D gene is left open where the match is weak. Clone size is given for some rows only: seen once, a few or many times, or a class if the clone is expanded.

d_call | j_call | clone_size | v_call | cdr3_nt | cdr3_aa
TRBD1 | TRBJ2-5 | - | TRBV28 | TGTGCCAGCAGTTTATACGGACAGGGAACAGGAGAGACCCAGTACTTC | CASSLYGQGTGETQYF
- | TRBJ2-7 | - | TRBV6-5 | TGTGCCAGCAGGGCTGACAGGTACTCCTACGAGCAGTACTTC | CASRADRYSYEQYF
- | TRBJ1-2 | - | TRBV27 | TGTGCCAGCAGTCCCTCGGGAAGGGGTAACTATGGCTACACCTTC | CASSPSGRGNYGYTF
- | TRBJ1-1 | - | TRBV3-1/TRBV3-2 | TGTGCCAGCAGCCAAGATTTAGCAGTTATAGGCTCTGAAGCTTTCTTT | CASSQDLAVIGSEAFF
- | TRBJ1-6 | - | TRBV10-3 | TGTGCCATCAGTGAGTCGCCTACAAATTCACCCCTCCACTTT | CAISESPTNSPLHF
TRBD2 | TRBJ2-7 | - | TRBV5-5 | TGTGCCAGCAGCCTGGGCGGGGGGACCTACGAGCAGTACTTC | CASSLGGGTYEQYF
- | TRBJ1-5 | - | TRBV30 | TGTGCCTGGAGTGTAGGGGCTCGGGCCCAGCATTTT | CAWSVGARAQHF
TRBD1 | TRBJ1-6 | - | TRBV9 | TGTGCCAGCAGCGTAACGGGGACAGCCAATTCACCCCTCCACTTT | CASSVTGTANSPLHF
- | TRBJ2-5 | - | TRBV6-5 | TGTGCCACCGGAAGGGCGCCTCTTCAAGAGACCCAGTACTTC | CATGRAPLQETQYF
TRBD2 | TRBJ2-5 | - | TRBV6-1 | TGTGCCAGCAGTGAAGCGCTGGGGGGGTATGGGCAAGAGACCCAGTACTTC | CASSEALGGYGQETQYF
TRBD1 | TRBJ1-3 | - | TRBV3-1/TRBV3-2 | TGTGCCAGCAGCCGCAGAGGGGGCGTCCCTGGAAACACCATATATTTT | CASSRRGGVPGNTIYF
TRBD1 | TRBJ2-7 | few | TRBV28 | TGTGCCAGCCTCACCCGGACAGGATACGAGCAGTACTTC | CASLTRTGYEQYF
- | TRBJ1-6 | few | TRBV14 | TGTGCCAGCAGCCAAATCCTGGGAGCAGGGGATAATTCACCCCTCCACTTT | CASSQILGAGDNSPLHF
- | TRBJ2-5 | - | TRBV5-5 | TGTGCCAGCAGCTTACCTGGCCAAGAGACCCAGTACTTC | CASSLPGQETQYF
- | TRBJ1-2 | - | TRBV7-2 | TGTGCCAGCAGCTTAGGTCTGTCTTCGAACTATGGCTACACCTTC | CASSLGLSSNYGYTF
TRBD2 | TRBJ2-5 | - | TRBV6-2/TRBV6-3 | TGTGCCAGCAGTTACCATAGCGGGGGGGCGTTTGAGACCCAGTACTTC | CASSYHSGGAFETQYF
- | TRBJ1-1 | - | TRBV28 | TGTGCCAGCAGTTTATTCCGGACATACACTGAAGCTTTCTTT | CASSLFRTYTEAFF
- | TRBJ1-1 | few | TRBV5-1 | TGCGCCAGCAGCTTGGAGGGACGGAACACTGAAGCTTTCTTT | CASSLEGRNTEAFF
- | TRBJ1-2 | - | TRBV9 | TGTGCCAGCAGCCCAGCGGGGGTAGACTATGGCTACACCTTC | CASSPAGVDYGYTF
- | TRBJ2-1 | - | TRBV7-8 | TGTGCCAGCAGCCAAAGGGGTCTGTACAATGAGCAGTTCTTC | CASSQRGLYNEQFF
- | TRBJ1-3 | - | TRBV3-1/TRBV3-2 | TGTGCCAGCAGCCACAGTGAGGGGGTATATTTT | CASSHSEGVYF
- | TRBJ1-1 | - | TRBV28 | TGTGCCAGCAGTTTTGAGGGGATCTCGGGCACTGAAGCTTTCTTT | CASSFEGISGTEAFF
TRBD1 | TRBJ2-7 | - | TRBV15 | TGTGCCACCAGCAGACCAGACAGGGCCAGCTCCTACGAGCAGTACTTC | CATSRPDRASSYEQYF
TRBD1 | TRBJ1-2 | - | TRBV5-6 | TGTGCCAGCAGCCCAACGGGACAGGGGGAATATGGCTACACCTTC | CASSPTGQGEYGYTF
- | TRBJ1-1 | - | TRBV5-5 | TGTGCCAGCAGCTTGGGACCGGGGGAGAACACTGAAGCTTTCTTT | CASSLGPGENTEAFF
- | TRBJ1-1 | - | TRBV7-2 | TGTGCCAGCAGCTTAGGGCGGCATAACACTGAAGCTTTCTTT | CASSLGRHNTEAFF
- | TRBJ1-3 | - | TRBV19 | TGTGCCAGTACTGAGAGGTCTGGAAACACCATATATTTT | CASTERSGNTIYF
TRBD2 | TRBJ2-1 | - | TRBV2 | TGTGCCAGCAGGGGTCGAAGCGGGGGAAACAATGAGCAGTTCTTC | CASRGRSGGNNEQFF
- | TRBJ1-5 | - | TRBV6-2/TRBV6-3 | TGTGCCAGCAGTTACGTAGGTTCCGATCAGCCCCAGCATTTT | CASSYVGSDQPQHF
- | TRBJ1-3 | - | TRBV7-2 | TGTGCCAGCAGCTTGAGTGGGTTGGGTACTGGAAACACCATATATTTT | CASSLSGLGTGNTIYF
TRBD1 | TRBJ1-1 | - | TRBV11-3 | TGTGCCAGCAGCTACAGGGGGGGGAACACTGAAGCTTTCTTT | CASSYRGGNTEAFF
- | TRBJ2-2 | - | TRBV5-1 | TGCGCCAGCAGCTTGGGGACCCTTAGGACCGGGGAGCTGTTTTTT | CASSLGTLRTGELFF
TRBD1 | TRBJ2-3 | - | TRBV5-4 | TGTGCCAGCAGCGCAGGACAGGCGACAGATACGCAGTATTTT | CASSAGQATDTQYF
- | TRBJ1-2 | few | TRBV5-3 | TGTGCCAGAAGCTTCTTTTTCTGGTACGACTATGGCTACACCTTC | CARSFFFWYDYGYTF
- | TRBJ2-1 | - | TRBV9 | TGTGCCAGCAGCCCAAATGGACAGAACAATGAGCAGTTCTTC | CASSPNGQNNEQFF
- | TRBJ1-6 | - | TRBV21-1 | TGTGCCATCAGACAGGGGGCAATTTCACCCCTCCACTTT | CAIRQGAISPLHF
- | TRBJ1-5 | once | TRBV9 | TGTGCCAGCAGCGTAGAAGGGGGCAATCAGCCCCAGCATTTT | CASSVEGGNQPQHF
- | TRBJ1-6 | few | TRBV6-5 | TGTGCCAGCAGTCCCGGGACAAATTCACCCCTCCACTTT | CASSPGTNSPLHF
- | TRBJ2-7 | once | TRBV7-7 | TGTGCTAGCAGCCCCGGACTGCCTGGAGAGCAGTACTTC | CASSPGLPGEQYF
TRBD1 | TRBJ1-5 | - | TRBV4-1 | TGCGCCAGCAGTAGTACAGGGGCAAATCAGCCCCAGCATTTT | CASSSTGANQPQHF
- | TRBJ1-1 | - | TRBV19 | TGTGCCAGTACCTCCCCGTGTGCGGCTATGAACACTGAAGCTTTCTTT | CASTSPCAAMNTEAFF
- | TRBJ2-1 | - | TRBV2 | TGTGCCAGCAGTGATATTGTGGGCAGATACAATGAGCAGTTCTTC | CASSDIVGRYNEQFF
- | TRBJ1-2 | - | TRBV4-3 | TGCGCCAGCAGCCAAGATCTTCTGGAAGGCTTTTTAGGTGGCTACACCTTC | CASSQDLLEGFLGGYTF
TRBD1 | TRBJ1-6 | - | TRBV7-2 | TGTGCCAGCAGCGAGGACAGGAGCTCCTATAATTCACCCCTCCACTTT | CASSEDRSSYNSPLHF
- | TRBJ1-6 | - | TRBV2 | TGTGCCAGCAGATACGGGGGGTCCTATAATTCACCCCTCCACTTT | CASRYGGSYNSPLHF
TRBD2 | TRBJ2-5 | - | TRBV10-3 | TGTGCCATCAGTGAACCGACTAGCGGGGAGTGGGAGACCCAGTACTTC | CAISEPTSGEWETQYF
TRBD1 | TRBJ1-2 | - | TRBV5-5 | TGTGCCAGCAGCTTGACAGGGGACCGTGGCTACACCTTC | CASSLTGDRGYTF
- | TRBJ2-5 | - | TRBV28 | TGTGCCAGCAGTTTAAATCAGGAGACCCAGTACTTC | CASSLNQETQYF
- | TRBJ1-1 | - | TRBV15 | TGTGCCACCAGCAGAGGGACCCTTGGAAACACTGAAGCTTTCTTT | CATSRGTLGNTEAFF
TRBD1 | TRBJ1-2 | - | TRBV7-2 | TGTGCCAGCAGCTTAAACAGGGGGGTAGATGGCTACACCTTC | CASSLNRGVDGYTF
- | TRBJ1-2 | - | TRBV30 | TGTGCCTGGAGTTTAGACAGATACTATGGCTACACCTTC | CAWSLDRYYGYTF
- | TRBJ1-1 | - | TRBV11-2 | TGTGCCAGCAGCCGGGGGCGCGAGACTGAAGCTTTCTTT | CASSRGRETEAFF
- | TRBJ2-5 | - | TRBV28 | TGTGCCAGCAGTTTCCGTATGGGGACCCAGTACTTC | CASSFRMGTQYF
- | TRBJ1-6 | - | TRBV2 | TGTGCCAGCAGTGAACAGGGGAATAGGAATTCACCCCTCCACTTT | CASSEQGNRNSPLHF
- | TRBJ1-2 | - | TRBV28 | TGTGCCAGCACCTCGGCGAACTATGGCTACACCTTC | CASTSANYGYTF
TRBD1 | TRBJ1-2 | - | TRBV7-2 | TGTGCCAGCAGCCCGGGACAGGCGACAATCTATGGCTACACCTTC | CASSPGQATIYGYTF
- | TRBJ2-3 | - | TRBV28 | TGTGCCAGCAGTTTATACGGCTCTAGCACAGATACGCAGTATTTT | CASSLYGSSTDTQYF
- | TRBJ2-7 | - | TRBV6-2/TRBV6-3 | TGTGCCAGCAGTTACTCGGGGATTACCACCTACGAGCAGTACTTC | CASSYSGITTYEQYF